Here is one TCR beta chain with its context. Its antigen is still unknown. This entry is derived from a study of radiation and T cells in renal cell carcinoma. Study background: Nephrectomy followed 15 Gy stereotactic body radiation by 4 weeks.

Regarding time point: baseline pretreatment blood. Regarding treatment: 15 Gy SBRT to primary tumor, nephrectomy 4 weeks later. Blood was sampled at baseline, 2 weeks and 4 weeks after SBRT. This renal cell carcinoma was of the clear cell type. Study findings and constraints: No pretreatment tumor biopsies were available for baseline clonotypes.

The germline V and J ends were trimmed by 3 bases and 10 bases, with 10 bases remaining between them. This CDR3 region has 11 residues. Germline V gene lookup returns CDR1 MNHNS and CDR2 SASEGT. The repertoire was sequenced with immunoSEQ multiplex PCR; TCRdb's copy has only in-frame clones and lacks some. The top ten hold around 3% of the sample, which has some 110,000 clones, roughly 80% seen once. The material was blood, obtained from a patient whose treatment included radiotherapy and nephrectomy. The sequence was collected from a woman aged 60-70 years with renal cell carcinoma. The chain couples TRBV6-1 to TRBJ2-7; D unresolved. The CDR3 DNA reads TGTGCCAGCAGTGACCTACAACCCCAGTACTTC. This encodes CASSDLQPQYF.